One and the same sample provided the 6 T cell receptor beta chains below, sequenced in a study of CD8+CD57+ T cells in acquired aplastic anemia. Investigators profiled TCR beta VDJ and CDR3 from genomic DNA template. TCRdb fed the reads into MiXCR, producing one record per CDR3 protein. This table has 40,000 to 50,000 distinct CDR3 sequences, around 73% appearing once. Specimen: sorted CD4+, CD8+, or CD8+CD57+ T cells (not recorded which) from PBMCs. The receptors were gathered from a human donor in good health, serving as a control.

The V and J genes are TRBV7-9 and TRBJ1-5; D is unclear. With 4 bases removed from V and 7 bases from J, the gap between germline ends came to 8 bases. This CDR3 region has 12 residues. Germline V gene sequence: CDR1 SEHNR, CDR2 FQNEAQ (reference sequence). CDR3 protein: CASSSTAQPQHF. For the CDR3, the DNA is TGTGCCAGCAGCTCAACAGCCCAGCCCCAGCATTTT. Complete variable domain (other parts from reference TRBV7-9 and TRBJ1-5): DTGVSQNPRHKITKRGQNVTFRCDPISEHNRLYWYRQTLGQGPEFLTYFQNEAQLEKSRLLSDRFSAERPKGSFSTLEIQRTEQGDSAMYLCASSSTAQPQHFGDGTRLSIL.

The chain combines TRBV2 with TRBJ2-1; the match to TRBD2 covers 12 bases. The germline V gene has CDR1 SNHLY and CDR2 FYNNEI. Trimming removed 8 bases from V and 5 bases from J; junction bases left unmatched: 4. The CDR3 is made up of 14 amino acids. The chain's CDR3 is CASLGLAGNNEQFF. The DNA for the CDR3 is TGTGCCAGCTTGGGACTAGCGGGCAACAATGAGCAGTTCTTC. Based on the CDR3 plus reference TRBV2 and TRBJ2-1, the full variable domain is EPEVTQTPSHQVTQMGQEVILRCVPISNHLYFYWYRQILGQKVEFLVSFYNNEISEKSEIFDDQFSVERPDGSNFTLKIRSTKLEDSAMYFCASLGLAGNNEQFFGPGTRLTVL.

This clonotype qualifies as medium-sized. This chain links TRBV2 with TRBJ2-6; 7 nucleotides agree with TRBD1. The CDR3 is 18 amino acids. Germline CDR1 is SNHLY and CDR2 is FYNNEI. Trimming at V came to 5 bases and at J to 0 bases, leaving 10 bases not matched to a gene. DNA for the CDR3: TGTGCCAGCAGTAGTCCCGGGACAGTTAGCTCTGGGGCCAACGTCCTGACTTTC. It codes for CASSSPGTVSSGANVLTF.

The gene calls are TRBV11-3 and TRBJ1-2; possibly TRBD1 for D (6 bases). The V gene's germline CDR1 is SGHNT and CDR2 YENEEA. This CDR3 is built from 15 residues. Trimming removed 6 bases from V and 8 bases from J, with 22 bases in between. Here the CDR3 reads CASSLRGGGGGGYTF. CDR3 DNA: TGTGCCAGCAGTCTAAGGGGCGGAGGGGGAGGAGGCTACACCTTC.

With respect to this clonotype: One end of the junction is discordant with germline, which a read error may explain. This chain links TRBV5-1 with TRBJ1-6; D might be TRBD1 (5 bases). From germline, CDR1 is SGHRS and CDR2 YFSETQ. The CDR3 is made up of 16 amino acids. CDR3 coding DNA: TGCCCCAGCACCGCCCAGGGTGAGGCAGAAAATTCACCCCTCCACTTT. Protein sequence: CPSTAQGEAENSPLHF. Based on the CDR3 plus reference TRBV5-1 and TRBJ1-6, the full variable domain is KAGVTQTPRYLIKTRGQQVTLSCSPISGHRSVSWYQQTPGQGLQFLFEYFSETQRNKGNFPGRFSGRQFSNSRSEMNVSTLELGDSALYLCPSTAQGEAENSPLHFGNGTRLTVT.

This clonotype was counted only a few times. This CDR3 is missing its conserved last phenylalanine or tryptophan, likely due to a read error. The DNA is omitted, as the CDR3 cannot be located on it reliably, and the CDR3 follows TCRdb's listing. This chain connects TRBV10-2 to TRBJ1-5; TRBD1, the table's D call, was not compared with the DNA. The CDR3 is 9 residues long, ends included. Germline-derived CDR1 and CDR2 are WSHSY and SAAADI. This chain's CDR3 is CASSELRLG.